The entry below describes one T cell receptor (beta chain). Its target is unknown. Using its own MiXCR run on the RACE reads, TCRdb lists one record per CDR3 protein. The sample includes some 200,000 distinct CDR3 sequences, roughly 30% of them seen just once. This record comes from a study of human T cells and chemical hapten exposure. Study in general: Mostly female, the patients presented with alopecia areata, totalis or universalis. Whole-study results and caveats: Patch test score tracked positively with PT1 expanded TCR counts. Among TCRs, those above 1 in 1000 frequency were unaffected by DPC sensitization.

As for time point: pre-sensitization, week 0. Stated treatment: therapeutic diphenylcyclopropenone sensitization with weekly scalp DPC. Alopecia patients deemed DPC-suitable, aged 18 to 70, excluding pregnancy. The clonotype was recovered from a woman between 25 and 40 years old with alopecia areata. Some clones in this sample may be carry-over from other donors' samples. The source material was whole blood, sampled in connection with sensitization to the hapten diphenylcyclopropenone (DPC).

The CDR3 DNA reads as TGTGCCAGCAGTTACGAAGGCCTCCCCCCTAATGAGCAGTTCTTC. This gives the protein CASSYEGLPPNEQFF. V is TRBV6-2 or TRBV6-3 and J is TRBJ2-1; D is uncertain. This CDR3 has 15 residues. Deletions cut 2 bases from V and 7 bases from J, with 15 bases between. Germline V CDR1 and CDR2: MNHEY, SVGEGT.